This T cell receptor beta chain was obtained from a study of blood T cell repertoires in COVID-19. Study in general: Whether acute or convalescent, the COVID-19 samples came from the United States, Italy and Spain.

As handled by the study authors: Reference gene primer amplification yielded estimated nucleated cell counts. Data came from immunoSEQ multiplex PCR; TCRdb stores just in-frame clones and leaves some out. The DNA was the basis for D and trimming; V, J and clone size are from that table. The table records 200,000 to 250,000 clones, nearly 85% of them present only once. This CDR3 spans 14 amino acids. The V end was cut by 4 bases, the J end by 5 bases, with 11 bases between. Germline V gives CDR1 LGHDT, CDR2 YNNKEL (reference sequence). The specimen was peripheral blood. This TCR was sampled from a woman aged 30 to 39 with COVID-19, enrolled during active disease. V and J are TRBV3-1 (or the pseudogene TRBV3-2) and TRBJ1-4; D gene ambiguous. The DNA for the CDR3 is TGTGCCAGCAGCCTGCGAACAGACAATGAAAAACTGTTTTTT. Translating it yields CASSLRTDNEKLFF.